Listed below are T cell receptor beta chains from one sample, sequenced in a study of shared clonotypes between healthy human individuals. TCRdb's copy holds only in-frame clones and misses some; the assay was immunoSEQ multiplex PCR. The sample carries about 680,000 clones, roughly 73% recorded once. Sequenced material: memory CD4+ T cells sorted from blood. Source of these receptors: a young woman in good health. CDR3s include the opening cysteine and the closing phenylalanine or tryptophan. D genes are given only for firm matches. A clone size is listed for some rows: how often the clone was seen (once, few, many), or a class if it is expanded.

abundance: many; d_gene: -; v_gene: TRBV28; j_gene: TRBJ2-7; CDR3aa: CASSLFLYEQYF; CDR3nt: TGTGCCAGCAGTTTATTCCTCTACGAGCAGTACTTC
abundance: -; d_gene: -; v_gene: TRBV2; j_gene: TRBJ2-5; CDR3aa: CASSARGKETQYF; CDR3nt: TGTGCCAGCAGTGCTCGGGGAAAAGAGACCCAGTACTTC
abundance: -; d_gene: TRBD2; v_gene: TRBV5-1; j_gene: TRBJ2-2; CDR3aa: CASSPPGLASTGELFF; CDR3nt: TGCGCCAGCAGCCCCCCGGGACTAGCGTCGACCGGGGAGCTGTTTTTT
abundance: -; d_gene: -; v_gene: TRBV11-3; j_gene: TRBJ2-3; CDR3aa: CASSRTSFVADTQYF; CDR3nt: TGTGCCAGCAGCCGGACCTCTTTTGTCGCAGATACGCAGTATTTT
abundance: -; d_gene: -; v_gene: TRBV2; j_gene: TRBJ2-7; CDR3aa: CASSQGQFYEQYF; CDR3nt: TGTGCCAGCAGCCAAGGACAGTTCTACGAGCAGTACTTC
abundance: -; d_gene: -; v_gene: TRBV25-1; j_gene: TRBJ1-1; CDR3aa: CASSEYEAGGGTEAFF; CDR3nt: TGTGCCAGCAGTGAATACGAAGCGGGGGGAGGCACTGAAGCTTTCTTT
abundance: -; d_gene: -; v_gene: TRBV7-6; j_gene: TRBJ2-2; CDR3aa: CASSSKVSGVGLFF; CDR3nt: TGTGCCAGCAGCTCCAAGGTGTCGGGGGTAGGGCTGTTTTTT
abundance: many; d_gene: TRBD2; v_gene: TRBV30; j_gene: TRBJ2-1; CDR3aa: CAWESGIHRNEQFF; CDR3nt: TGTGCCTGGGAGAGCGGGATCCATCGGAATGAGCAGTTCTTC
abundance: -; d_gene: -; v_gene: TRBV7-9; j_gene: TRBJ1-3; CDR3aa: CASSSTRRGRGNTIYF; CDR3nt: TGTGCCAGCAGCTCCACTCGGAGGGGACGGGGAAACACCATATATTTT
abundance: -; d_gene: TRBD2; v_gene: TRBV5-1; j_gene: TRBJ2-5; CDR3aa: CASSLVSVSGRARETQYF; CDR3nt: TGCGCCAGCAGCTTGGTGTCGGTCAGCGGGAGGGCCCGAGAGACCCAGTACTTC
abundance: -; d_gene: -; v_gene: TRBV28; j_gene: TRBJ2-6; CDR3aa: CASSPDSFSGANVLTF; CDR3nt: TGTGCCAGCAGTCCGGACAGTTTCTCTGGGGCCAACGTCCTGACTTTC
abundance: -; d_gene: -; v_gene: TRBV18; j_gene: TRBJ1-2; CDR3aa: CASSPGYNYGYTF; CDR3nt: TGTGCCAGCTCACCAGGGTACAACTATGGCTACACCTTC
abundance: -; d_gene: -; v_gene: TRBV5-1; j_gene: TRBJ2-1; CDR3aa: CASSLGGFSYNEQFF; CDR3nt: TGCGCCAGCAGCTTGGGGGGTTTCTCCTACAATGAGCAGTTCTTC
abundance: -; d_gene: TRBD1; v_gene: TRBV27; j_gene: TRBJ1-2; CDR3aa: CASSDLQGANYGYTF; CDR3nt: TGTGCCAGCAGCGACCTACAGGGGGCGAACTATGGCTACACCTTC
abundance: -; d_gene: TRBD1; v_gene: TRBV29-1; j_gene: TRBJ2-7; CDR3aa: CSAHRGPYEQYF; CDR3nt: TGCAGCGCCCACAGGGGACCCTACGAGCAGTACTTC
abundance: -; d_gene: -; v_gene: TRBV29-1; j_gene: TRBJ1-2; CDR3aa: CSVDEETDMRIGYTF; CDR3nt: TGCAGCGTTGATGAGGAAACGGACATGAGGATTGGCTACACCTTC
abundance: few; d_gene: -; v_gene: TRBV6-1; j_gene: TRBJ2-7; CDR3aa: CASSPRAGRIEQYF; CDR3nt: TGTGCCAGCAGTCCGAGGGCTGGGCGGATCGAGCAGTACTTC
abundance: -; d_gene: -; v_gene: TRBV19; j_gene: TRBJ1-1; CDR3aa: CASSIQGFWTEAFF; CDR3nt: TGTGCCAGTAGTATACAGGGGTTTTGGACTGAAGCTTTCTTT
abundance: once; d_gene: -; v_gene: TRBV7-8; j_gene: TRBJ1-3; CDR3aa: CASSPDNFGNTIYF; CDR3nt: TGTGCCAGCAGCCCAGACAATTTTGGAAACACCATATATTTT
abundance: few; d_gene: -; v_gene: TRBV27; j_gene: TRBJ2-7; CDR3aa: CASSLGGSRERYEQYF; CDR3nt: TGTGCCAGCAGTTTAGGGGGCTCCAGGGAGAGGTACGAGCAGTACTTC
abundance: -; d_gene: -; v_gene: TRBV11-2; j_gene: TRBJ1-1; CDR3aa: CASSFSRDMNTEAFF; CDR3nt: TGTGCCAGCAGCTTCTCCAGGGACATGAACACTGAAGCTTTCTTT
abundance: -; d_gene: TRBD1; v_gene: TRBV4-2; j_gene: TRBJ2-1; CDR3aa: CASSHDRENEQFF; CDR3nt: TGTGCCAGCAGCCACGACAGGGAGAATGAGCAGTTCTTC
abundance: -; d_gene: TRBD2; v_gene: TRBV19; j_gene: TRBJ2-7; CDR3aa: CASSIGASGPYEQYF; CDR3nt: TGTGCCAGTAGTATTGGGGCTAGCGGTCCCTACGAGCAGTACTTC
abundance: few; d_gene: -; v_gene: TRBV7-9; j_gene: TRBJ1-5; CDR3aa: CASSAGSGEWQPQHF; CDR3nt: TGTGCCAGCAGCGCAGGTAGCGGAGAATGGCAGCCCCAGCATTTT
abundance: -; d_gene: TRBD2; v_gene: TRBV6-1; j_gene: TRBJ2-1; CDR3aa: CASSERNSGRTYNEQFF; CDR3nt: TGTGCCAGCAGTGAAAGGAATAGCGGGAGGACCTACAATGAGCAGTTCTTC
abundance: -; d_gene: TRBD2; v_gene: TRBV4-1; j_gene: TRBJ2-4; CDR3aa: CASTPGLAGGVAKNIQYF; CDR3nt: TGCGCCAGCACGCCGGGACTAGCGGGGGGGGTAGCCAAAAACATTCAGTACTTC